Listed here is a single TCR beta chain. Its specificity is not known. The CDR3 covers 11 residues. The V gene's germline CDR1 is MNHNS and CDR2 SASEGT. Trimming took off 7 bases at V and 10 bases at J, with 11 bases between the two ends. The data were obtained in a study of tumor-infiltrating lymphocytes in primary liver carcinoma. Study background: Among the tumors, stages were T1-T3 N0M0 and sizes about 4.2 to 11 cm.

Researchers generated TCR beta cDNA from about 460 ng of total RNA, relying on a constant-region primer. Nested multiplex PCR, run for three rounds with slightly modified ARM-PCR, yielded TCR beta libraries. PCR rounds one and two used TRBV1-TRBV30 forward primers with a C-beta reverse primer for roughly 10 cycles each. TCRdb processed the multiplex PCR reads anew with MiXCR; each CDR3 protein has one entry. The top ten hold over 15% of the sample, which has 250,000 to 350,000 distinct CDR3 sequences, more than 55% seen once. Study outcomes and limitations: Pairs comparing tumor with adjacent tissue or blood overlapped less than pairs drawn from tumor regions. Blood trailed tumors significantly in top-250-clone fraction (p = 0.039).

Alongside blood RNA obtained from unsorted whole blood, germline DNA was also extracted. Chronic HBV infection was present in the patients, who were treatment-naive. The chain uses TRBV6-1 and TRBJ2-1; weak D call: TRBD1 (6 bases). Source material: peripheral blood. This TCR was recovered from a woman in her 30s with primary liver carcinoma and hepatitis B virus infection. CDR3 nucleotides: TGTGCCAGCATAGCAGGGGTAGAGCAGTTCTTC. Its protein is CASIAGVEQFF.